This T cell receptor (beta chain) was observed in a study of blood T cell repertoires in COVID-19. On the study more broadly: The United States, Italy and Spain provided the acute and convalescent COVID-19 samples. The cDNA or gDNA used as material had been derived from T cells, B-cell-depleted T cells, or PBMCs.

Per the authors' pipeline: The authors estimated nucleated cell counts from reference gene primer amplification. The assay was immunoSEQ multiplex PCR, and TCRdb's table has in-frame clones only and misses some. The V and J calls and the clone size are those of that table, but D and trimming were determined from the DNA. The sample contains around 270,000 clones, around 84% of which appear only once. The CDR3 length is 14 residues. The V segment lost 1 base and the J segment 8 bases; nucleotides outside the gene matches: 4. Germline V gives CDR1 MNHEY, CDR2 SMNVEV (reference sequence). The sample consisted of peripheral blood. The receptor was isolated from a man in his fifties or sixties with acute or convalescent COVID-19. This chain links TRBV27 with TRBJ1-4; TRBD1 matches at 7 bases. The CDR3 protein is CASSLFQGVEKLFF. The CDR3 DNA is TGTGCCAGCAGTTTATTTCAGGGGGTGGAAAAACTGTTTTTT.